This is a list of T cell receptor beta chains from one sample in a study of blood T cell repertoires in COVID-19. Using immunoSEQ multiplex PCR, the repertoire was profiled, and TCRdb retains in-frame clones only, with some absent. Among 100,000 to 110,000 clones listed, about 84% were seen once. Sequenced input: peripheral blood. The source is a human donor in a cohort sampled during active COVID-19. CDR3s include the opening cysteine and the closing phenylalanine or tryptophan. The order of the fields is V gene, J gene, clone size, D gene, CDR3 DNA, CDR3 protein. D genes are given only for firm matches. The size field is filled for only some rows; it gives once, few, many or a size class.

TRBV5-1,TRBJ2-1,.,TRBD2,TGCGCCAGCTTTCAGGGACTAGTGAGTAATGAGCAGTTCTTC,CASFQGLVSNEQFF
TRBV5-1,TRBJ2-7,.,.,TGCGCCAGCAGCTTGGCTCCCCCCCAGGGCCCTTACGAGCAGTACTTC,CASSLAPPQGPYEQYF
TRBV30,TRBJ2-1,.,TRBD2,TGTGCCTGGACTACGAAGGGAGGGACCCTCTACAATGAGCAGTTCTTC,CAWTTKGGTLYNEQFF
TRBV5-1,TRBJ1-2,.,.,TGCGCCAGCAGCCTCGGAGAAGGGGTGCTGGGCTACACCTTC,CASSLGEGVLGYTF
TRBV9,TRBJ2-1,.,TRBD2,TGTGCCAGCAGCCAGCGGACTAGCTTCTACAATGAGCAGTTCTTC,CASSQRTSFYNEQFF
TRBV19,TRBJ2-7,.,TRBD2,TGTGCCAGTAGTATTGGGGGGGCCTACGAGCAGTACTTC,CASSIGGAYEQYF
TRBV5-1,TRBJ2-5,.,.,TGCGCCAGCAGCTTGGCCGACAAGGAGACCCAGTACTTC,CASSLADKETQYF
TRBV12-5,TRBJ2-7,.,.,TGTGCTAGTGGTTTGGTGGGGGTCGGGGGGCAGTACTTC,CASGLVGVGGQYF
TRBV5-1,TRBJ2-7,.,TRBD2,TGCGCCAGCAGCTTCGGGCAGGGACTAGCGGGATCCTACGAGCAGTACTTC,CASSFGQGLAGSYEQYF
TRBV11-2,TRBJ2-7,.,TRBD1,TGTGCCAGCAGCTACTCCGGACAGGGGGGCGTCGAGCAGTACTTC,CASSYSGQGGVEQYF
TRBV7-2,TRBJ2-3,.,.,TGTGCCAGCAGCCCGCCGGGCCGGGGAGATACGCAGTATTTT,CASSPPGRGDTQYF
TRBV7-2,TRBJ1-2,.,.,TGTGCCAGCAGCTTGCAAGGAGGCAGGGGCCTCCCGCTCTATGGCTACACCTTC,CASSLQGGRGLPLYGYTF
TRBV29-1,TRBJ1-1,.,TRBD1,TGCAGCGTTGACTTAGGACAGGGTACTTCTGAAGCTTTCTTT,CSVDLGQGTSEAFF
TRBV7-9,TRBJ2-1,.,TRBD1,TGTGCCAGCATTTCTAGGGACAGCTACAATGAGCAGTTCTTC,CASISRDSYNEQFF
TRBV10-2,TRBJ2-3,.,TRBD2,TGCGCCAGCAGTGTGGCGGGGGGGTCAGATACGCAGTATTTT,CASSVAGGSDTQYF
TRBV6-1,TRBJ2-5,.,TRBD1,TGTGCCAGCAGTGACGCCGGGACAGGAGGAGAGACCCAGTACTTC,CASSDAGTGGETQYF
TRBV20-1,TRBJ2-2,.,.,TGCAGTGCTAGTGACGGAGCCTCGAACACCGGGGAGCTGTTTTTT,CSASDGASNTGELFF
TRBV6-6,TRBJ1-2,.,TRBD1,TGTGCCAGCAGTGGTAGGACAGGGGGTGGCTACACCTTC,CASSGRTGGGYTF
TRBV29-1,TRBJ1-2,.,TRBD1,TGCAGCCCTGCACAGGGGGATGATGGCTACACCTTC,CSPAQGDDGYTF
TRBV19,TRBJ1-5,.,.,TGTGCCAGTACCTTGGGGGCCAATCAGCCCCAGCATTTT,CASTLGANQPQHF
TRBV9,TRBJ2-2,few,TRBD1,TGTGCCAGCAGCGACAGGGGAGCCGGGGAGCTGTTTTTT,CASSDRGAGELFF
TRBV7-8,TRBJ2-7,.,.,TGTGCCAGCAGCTGGGCCCTCGGGGGACCCGTCGAGCAGTACTTC,CASSWALGGPVEQYF
TRBV11-2,TRBJ2-7,.,.,TGTGCCAGCAGCTTATTTTTCGGTGGTTTGGGGGCGCAGGAGCAGTACTTC,CASSLFFGGLGAQEQYF
TRBV13,TRBJ2-3,.,TRBD1,TGTGCCAGCAGCCTCGCGGACAGGCGAGATACGCAGTATTTT,CASSLADRRDTQYF
TRBV9,TRBJ2-1,.,.,TGTGCCAGCAGCGTAGATGTATCCAATGAGCAGTTCTTC,CASSVDVSNEQFF
TRBV5-1,TRBJ1-2,.,TRBD1,TGCGCCAGCAGCTTGGGTGGACAGGTCTATGGCTACACCTTC,CASSLGGQVYGYTF
TRBV6-2/TRBV6-3,TRBJ2-7,once,.,TGTGCCAGCAGTTACTCGAGTTTAGGCGGCTACGAGCAGTACTTC,CASSYSSLGGYEQYF
TRBV2,TRBJ2-7,.,.,TGTGCCAGCATGTACAGGCGGTACGAGCAGTACTTC,CASMYRRYEQYF
TRBV6-2/TRBV6-3,TRBJ2-7,.,.,TGTGCCAGCAGTTACTCGGAGACCCCCGGGGGAAAGTACTTC,CASSYSETPGGKYF
TRBV5-1,TRBJ1-5,.,.,TGCGCCAGCAGCCAAGGAGAAGAAGGCCCGAGCAATCAGCCCCAGCATTTT,CASSQGEEGPSNQPQHF
TRBV5-4,TRBJ1-3,.,.,TGTGCCAGCACGCGGGCTGGAAACACCATATATTTT,CASTRAGNTIYF
TRBV5-1,TRBJ2-1,.,.,TGCGCCAGCAGCCCTCCCCGGGAGTGGTACAATGAGCAGTTCTTC,CASSPPREWYNEQFF
TRBV7-9,TRBJ2-1,few,TRBD1,TGTGCCAGCAGCTTAGCCGGACAGGGAAGTTCCTACAATGAGCAGTTCTTC,CASSLAGQGSSYNEQFF
TRBV3-1/TRBV3-2,TRBJ1-3,few,TRBD1,TGTGCCAGCAGCCAAGGTCGTGACAGGGCTTTCGGAAACACCATATATTTT,CASSQGRDRAFGNTIYF
TRBV2,TRBJ2-7,.,TRBD2,TGTGCCAGCAGGGAAACGACTAGCGGGAGTGGGGCCTACGAGCAGTACTTC,CASRETTSGSGAYEQYF
TRBV20-1,TRBJ1-2,few,TRBD1,TGCAGTGCTTCAGGGGGCTATGGCTACACCTTC,CSASGGYGYTF
TRBV27,TRBJ1-3,.,.,TGTGCCAGCAGTTTAGGACAGAACTCTGGAAACACCATATATTTT,CASSLGQNSGNTIYF
TRBV7-9,TRBJ2-5,once,.,TGTGCCAGCAGCTTATTGGGGGCCCAAGGGGAGACCCAGTACTTC,CASSLLGAQGETQYF
TRBV5-1,TRBJ1-4,.,TRBD1,TGCGCCAGCAGCTTGTTCCAGGGGGCGCCGAATGAAAAACTGTTTTTT,CASSLFQGAPNEKLFF
TRBV10-3,TRBJ2-7,.,.,TGTGCCATCAGTTCTACTTCGGGAGCCGGGGGAAACTACGAGCAGTACTTC,CAISSTSGAGGNYEQYF
TRBV2,TRBJ2-6,.,.,TGTGCCAGCAGTCCTTGGGACACAGACTCTGGGGCCAACGTCCTGACTTTC,CASSPWDTDSGANVLTF
TRBV6-5,TRBJ1-1,.,.,TGTGCCAGCAGTTACAGCGGACTGACGATTAGGACTGAAGCTTTCTTT,CASSYSGLTIRTEAFF
TRBV7-2,TRBJ1-1,.,.,TGTGCCAGCCGCTCACAGGGAGGGTCGGCTGAAGCTTTCTTT,CASRSQGGSAEAFF
TRBV11-3,TRBJ2-1,.,TRBD2,TGTGCCAGCAGCTCTCGACTAGCGGGGGTCGGCAATGAGCAGTTCTTC,CASSSRLAGVGNEQFF
TRBV4-3,TRBJ1-1,.,TRBD1,TGCGCCAGCAGCCGGGAACAGGGGACTGAAGCTTTCTTT,CASSREQGTEAFF